A single sample is the source of the 13 T cell receptor beta chains below, sequenced in a study of blood T cell repertoires in COVID-19. Only in-frame clones appear in the TCRdb table, and some are missing; sequencing was by immunoSEQ multiplex PCR. Among 200,000 to 250,000 clones listed, around nine tenths were seen once. Input material: PBMCs or T cells enriched from blood (not recorded which). The source of these receptors is a man younger than 40 who had recovered from COVID-19.

The J gene is TRBJ2-7, the V gene TRBV30, with D tentatively TRBD1 (6 bases). The CDR3 runs to 12 residues. Germline loops: CDR1 GTSNPN, CDR2 SVGIG (reference sequence). The germline V and J ends were trimmed by 2 bases and 5 bases, with 10 bases remaining between them. The CDR3 spells CAWSRGINEQYF. As DNA, the CDR3 is TGTGCCTGGAGTAGGGGGATAAACGAGCAGTACTTC.

The DNA of the CDR3 is TGCGCCAGCAGCTTGGACAGCACTGAAGCTTTCTTT. Its protein is CASSLDSTEAFF. This sequence joins TRBV5-1 and TRBJ1-1; D call uncertain. Germline V lookup: CDR1 SGHRS, CDR2 YFSETQ. CDR3 length equals 12 residues. Trimming stripped 0 bases from V and 4 bases from J, with 4 bases between.

V is TRBV5-4 and J is TRBJ2-2, with 8 bases matching TRBD1. CDR3 size: 15 residues. J lost 0 bases, V lost 9 bases, and 7 bases had no gene match. CDR1 is SGHNT and CDR2 is YYREEE in the germline V gene (reference sequence). CDR3: CATQRDRTNTGELFF. The CDR3 DNA sequence: TGTGCCACCCAAAGGGACAGGACGAACACCGGGGAGCTGTTTTTT.

The rearrangement joins TRBV28 to TRBJ1-2; D is ambiguous. There are 11 residues in the CDR3. Germline V gene lookup returns CDR1 MDHEN and CDR2 SYDVKM. V was clipped by 7 bases and J by 2 bases, with 5 bases between them. CDR3 loop: CASNKNYGYTF. The DNA of the CDR3 is TGTGCCAGCAACAAGAACTATGGCTACACCTTC.

V usage is TRBV5-8 and J usage is TRBJ1-6; weak D call: TRBD1 (6 bases). Germline loops: CDR1 SGHTS, CDR2 YDEGEE. V lost 4 bases and J lost 13, with 18 bases in between. This CDR3 comprises 14 residues. DNA for the CDR3: TGTGCCAGCAGCCACCGGGACAACCGATTCCCCCTCCACTTT. It is translated as CASSHRDNRFPLHF. Filled out from reference TRBV5-8 and TRBJ1-6, the complete variable domain reads EAGVTQSPTHLIKTRGQQATLRCSPISGHTSVYWYQQALGLGLQFLLWYDEGEERNRGNFPPRFSGRQFPNYSSELNVNALELEDSALYLCASSHRDNRFPLHFGNGTRLTVT.

The V and J genes are TRBV25-1 and TRBJ2-5; TRBD1 aligns across 9 bases. The V gene end was trimmed by 2 bases and the J gene end by 5 bases; junction bases not matched to a gene: 6. This CDR3 spans 15 amino acids. Germline V gene data show CDR1 as MGHDK and CDR2 as SYGVNS. The CDR3, as DNA: TGTGCCAGCAGTGAACACAGGGGGCTAAGGGAGACCCAGTACTTC. Translating it yields CASSEHRGLRETQYF. Supplemented by reference TRBV25-1 and TRBJ2-5, the full variable domain reads EADIYQTPRYLVIGTGKKITLECSQTMGHDKMYWYQQDPGMELHLIHYSYGVNSTEKGDLSSESTVSRIRTEHFPLTLESARPSHTSQYLCASSEHRGLRETQYFGPGTRLLVL.

DNA for the CDR3: TGTGCCAGTAAGGCTAGCGGGGGACCTGGGGAGACCCAGTACTTC. The encoded protein is CASKASGGPGETQYF. V gene TRBV19 combines with J gene TRBJ2-5, with 10 bases aligning to TRBD2. J lost 5 bases, V lost 7 bases, and 10 bases had no gene match. The CDR3 is 15 amino acids. In germline, CDR1 is LNHDA, CDR2 SQIVND (reference sequence).

This rearrangement joins TRBV7-2 to TRBJ2-5, with TRBD1 as a possible D gene (6 bases). In germline, CDR1 is SGHTA, CDR2 FQGNSA. The CDR3 totals 15 residues. The V and J ends lost 1 base and 2 bases respectively, with 11 bases between them. The CDR3 reads CASSLGTVKQETQYF. The CDR3 nucleotides read TGTGCCAGCAGCTTAGGGACAGTTAAGCAAGAGACCCAGTACTTC. The full variable domain, with the rest looked up from reference TRBV7-2 and TRBJ2-5, is GAGVSQSPSNKVTEKGKDVELRCDPISGHTALYWYRQSLGQGLEFLIYFQGNSAPDKSGLPSDRFSAERTGGSVSTLTIQRTQQEDSAVYLCASSLGTVKQETQYFGPGTRLLVL.

V is TRBV9 and J is TRBJ2-3, with 10 nucleotides matching TRBD2. V lost 0 bases to trimming and J lost 6 bases; unmatched junction nucleotides: 16. Germline CDR1 is SGDLS and CDR2 is YYNGEE. The CDR3 length is 19 residues. CDR3 sequence: CASSVGGGIAGGKADTQYF. The CDR3 nucleotides read TGTGCCAGCAGCGTAGGAGGGGGAATAGCGGGAGGTAAAGCGGATACGCAGTATTTT.

The rearrangement joins TRBV7-9 to TRBJ1-1; 8 bases match TRBD1. The CDR3 extends over 15 amino acids. Germline loops: CDR1 SEHNR, CDR2 FQNEAQ (reference sequence). V shed 5 bases, J shed 1 base, and the junction held 6 bases outside the gene matches. Here the CDR3 reads CASSGQGFGNTEAFF. The CDR3 coding sequence is TGTGCCAGCAGCGGACAGGGATTCGGGAACACTGAAGCTTTCTTT.

This clone was observed a single time. Within the sample, other DNA sequences also encode this same CDR3. CDR3: CASSIAGGLYGYTF. In nucleotides, the CDR3 is TGTGCCAGTAGTATCGCAGGGGGTCTGTATGGCTACACCTTC. The chain carries TRBV19 and TRBJ1-2, with 7 bases fitting TRBD1. Germline V gene lookup returns CDR1 LNHDA and CDR2 SQIVND (reference sequence). This CDR3 has 14 amino acids. Trimming at V came to 3 bases and at J to 5 bases, leaving 6 bases not matched to a gene.

The chain joins TRBV24-1 to TRBJ1-4, with a weak D call TRBD1 (6 bases). V was clipped by 4 bases and J by 1 base, with 6 bases between them. Germline V gene data show CDR1 as KGHDR and CDR2 as SFDVKD. The CDR3 is 14 residues long. The CDR3 sequence: CATSETGTNEKLFF. DNA for the CDR3: TGTGCCACCAGTGAGACAGGAACTAATGAAAAACTGTTTTTT.

V and J are TRBV4-1 and TRBJ2-3, with D tentatively TRBD2 (6 bases). The CDR3 contains 17 residues. Germline V gene lookup returns CDR1 MGHRA and CDR2 YSYEKL. Trimming cost V 0 bases and J 6 bases, with 19 bases left between them. The CDR3 protein is CASSQDPKAGRRDTQYF. The CDR3 DNA sequence: TGCGCCAGCAGCCAAGATCCCAAGGCAGGGAGGAGGGATACGCAGTATTTT.